These 22 T cell receptor beta chains originate from one sample sequenced in a study of blood T cell repertoires in COVID-19. TCRdb's table, derived via immunoSEQ multiplex PCR, lists solely in-frame clones and lacks some. The sample comprises 100,000 to 150,000 clones, about four fifths of which are singletons, and roughly 17% rests with the top ten. The material sequenced was peripheral blood. Receptor source: a man aged 25-40 years with COVID-19, enrolled during active disease.

This rearrangement joins TRBV28 to TRBJ2-1; 9 bases are shared with TRBD2. The V gene end was trimmed by 2 bases and the J gene end by 0 bases; junction bases not matched to a gene: 8. The CDR3 has 18 residues. Germline V gives CDR1 MDHEN, CDR2 SYDVKM. CDR3 protein: CASSLRAGGPFSYNEQFF. Written as DNA, the CDR3 is TGTGCCAGCAGTTTACGGGCGGGAGGGCCGTTCTCCTACAATGAGCAGTTCTTC.

The J gene is TRBJ2-1, the V gene TRBV11-3; D not resolved. Trimming took off 8 bases at V and 6 bases at J, with 17 bases between the two ends. Germline CDR1 is SGHNT and CDR2 is YENEEA. The CDR3 consists of 14 residues. CDR3 loop: CASASRLTPNEQFF. Here the CDR3 DNA reads TGTGCCAGCGCCTCGAGGCTGACGCCCAATGAGCAGTTCTTC. The variable domain in full, with the rest retrieved from reference TRBV11-3 and TRBJ2-1, is EAGVVQSPRYKIIEKKQPVAFWCNPISGHNTLYWYLQNLGQGPELLIRYENEEAVDDSQLPKDRFSAERLKGVDSTLKIQPAELGDSAVYLCASASRLTPNEQFFGPGTRLTVL.

The chain recombines TRBV4-3 with TRBJ2-3; 13 bases agree with TRBD2. The length of the CDR3 is 19 residues. The V gene's germline CDR1 is LGHNA and CDR2 YSLEER. The J segment lost 3 bases and the V segment lost 4 bases, leaving 13 bases of the junction unmatched. CDR3 sequence reads: CASSPEAPGTSGITDTQYF. DNA for the CDR3: TGCGCCAGCAGCCCCGAAGCACCCGGGACTAGCGGGATAACAGATACGCAGTATTTT.

The chain is built from TRBV6-5 and TRBJ2-7; D is ambiguous. CDR1 is MNHEY, CDR2 SVGAGI, per germline. The V end lost 6 bases, the J end lost 7 bases, and 13 bases lay between the germline ends. CDR3 size: 12 residues. CDR3 DNA: TGTGCCAGCAGCGCCCCGGTTAGAGAGCAGTACTTC. Residues: CASSAPVREQYF.

This rearrangement joins TRBV30 to TRBJ1-1; D uncertain. Trimming removed 3 bases from V and 4 bases from J, with 9 bases in between. The CDR3 runs to 12 residues. Germline V gene sequence: CDR1 GTSNPN, CDR2 SVGIG (reference sequence). Here the CDR3 DNA reads TGTGCCTGGAGGAACCAACTCACTGAAGCTTTCTTT. Its protein is CAWRNQLTEAFF. Together with reference TRBV30 and TRBJ1-1, the CDR3 gives the full variable domain: SQTIHQWPATLVQPVGSPLSLECTVEGTSNPNLYWYRQAAGRGLQLLFYSVGIGQISSEVPQNLSASRPQDRQFILSSKKLLLSDSGFYLCAWRNQLTEAFFGQGTRLTVV.

The rearrangement links TRBV19 to TRBJ1-6, with TRBD1 matching over 8 bases. CDR1 LNHDA and CDR2 SQIVND come from the germline V gene (reference sequence). CDR3 length equals 15 residues. V trimming: 10 bases; J trimming: 11 bases; junction bases outside the gene matches: 16. The CDR3 DNA is TGTGCCACGAAGGGGGCCGACAGGGGTTCGGCACCCCTCCACTTT. This encodes CATKGADRGSAPLHF.

The chain combines TRBV6-5 with TRBJ2-1; tentative D call: TRBD2 (5 bases). Looked up from germline, CDR1 is MNHEY and CDR2 is SVGAGI. Trimming took off 0 bases at V and 6 bases at J, with 9 bases between the two ends. The CDR3 is 14 amino acids. As DNA, the CDR3 is TGTGCCAGCAGTTACTCGGAGAGGGCCAATGAGCAGTTCTTC. It translates to CASSYSERANEQFF.

The V call is TRBV6-1, the J call TRBJ2-5; the D gene is possibly TRBD1 (5 bases). The germline CDR1 and CDR2 sequences are MNHNS and SASEGT. V was trimmed by 0 bases and J by 4 bases, leaving 15 bases between them. CDR3 size: 16 residues. CDR3 DNA: TGTGCCAGCAGTGAAGCAGGAACAGGACCTGGAGAGACCCAGTACTTC. This translates into CASSEAGTGPGETQYF.

The J gene is TRBJ2-7, the V gene TRBV20-1; D gene ambiguous. V lost 8 bases to trimming and J lost 1 base, with 9 bases between them. The CDR3 is 11 residues long. Germline CDR1 DFQATT, CDR2 SNEGSKA (reference sequence). Written as DNA, the CDR3 is TGCAGTCACAAGAGGTCCTACGAGCAGTACTTC. Its protein is CSHKRSYEQYF.

In its sample, this clone was seen many times. The chain uses TRBV11-3 and TRBJ2-5; TRBD2 might be the D (6 bases). Trimming pared 0 bases from V and 3 bases from J, leaving 17 bases between. CDR1 and CDR2 (germline): SGHNT, YENEEA. This CDR3 has 17 amino acids. DNA of the CDR3: TGTGCCAGCAGCTTAGATGGGCTAGCGATGGGAAAAGAGACCCAGTACTTC. Translating it yields CASSLDGLAMGKETQYF.

The rearrangement links TRBV19 to TRBJ1-1, with 9 bases aligning to TRBD1. Germline-derived CDR1 and CDR2 are LNHDA and SQIVND (reference sequence). Unmatched junction bases numbered 10, after V lost 6 bases and J lost 8 bases. The length of the CDR3 is 14 residues. CDR3 sequence: CASRQGAVAREAFF. DNA for the CDR3: TGTGCCAGTAGACAGGGGGCGGTGGCCCGCGAAGCTTTCTTT.

The chain is built from TRBV6-4 and TRBJ1-3; tentative D call: TRBD1 (6 bases). Germline V gene sequence: CDR1 MRHNA, CDR2 SNTAGT. Trimming pared 5 bases from V and 1 base from J, leaving 21 bases between. The CDR3 runs 18 residues. The CDR3: CASSPKIVTGLSGNTIYF. CDR3 DNA sequence: TGTGCCAGCAGTCCAAAAATCGTCACAGGGTTGTCTGGAAACACCATATATTTT.

This clone was counted between two and nine times. The CDR3 DNA reads TGTGCCAGCAGCCCCGGGACAGCAAACTATGGCTACACCTTC. This gives the protein CASSPGTANYGYTF. The J gene is TRBJ1-2, the V gene TRBV3-1 (or the pseudogene TRBV3-2), with TRBD1 matching 7 bases. The CDR3 runs to 14 residues. J lost 2 bases, V lost 4 bases, and 4 bases had no gene match. The germline V gene has CDR1 LGHDT and CDR2 YNNKEL (reference sequence).

The V call is TRBV11-3, the J call TRBJ1-1; 9 bases map to TRBD1. CDR3 length equals 16 residues. Germline V gene sequence: CDR1 SGHNT, CDR2 YENEEA. V trimming: 2 bases; J trimming: 6 bases; junction bases outside the gene matches: 10. CDR3 nucleotide sequence: TGTGCCAGCAGCTTAAGGGGGACAGGGACTAGTCCTGAAGCTTTCTTT. It translates to CASSLRGTGTSPEAFF.

This chain links TRBV6-2 or TRBV6-3 with TRBJ1-5, with no clear D. V shed 2 bases and J shed 4 bases, with 3 bases lying between them. Germline V lookup: CDR1 MNHEY, CDR2 SVGEGT. The CDR3 covers 12 residues. In nucleotides, the CDR3 is TGTGCCAGCAGTTACCGGAATCAGCCCCAGCATTTT. This gives the protein CASSYRNQPQHF.

The CDR3 sequence: CASSPRTGGGTEAFF. CDR3 in DNA: TGCGCCAGCAGCCCCCGGACAGGGGGTGGCACTGAAGCTTTCTTT. V and J are TRBV5-1 and TRBJ1-1; the match to TRBD1 covers 10 bases. Germline CDR1 is SGHRS and CDR2 is YFSETQ. The CDR3 extends over 15 amino acids. The junction had 7 bases not matched to a gene; V was cut back by 4 bases and J by 4 bases.

This clone was counted once. This chain uses TRBV7-9 with TRBJ1-1; D is unresolved. Trimming removed 3 bases at V and 0 bases at J, with 11 bases between. The CDR3 is 15 amino acids. The V gene's germline CDR1 is SEHNR and CDR2 FQNEAQ (reference sequence). CDR3 loop: CASSFYNSMNTEAFF. CDR3 bases: TGTGCCAGCAGCTTTTATAACTCCATGAACACTGAAGCTTTCTTT.

The chain recombines TRBV4-2 with TRBJ2-7; 7 positions agree with TRBD2. This CDR3 is 15 amino acids long. The ends lost 0 bases at V and 5 bases at J; junction bases unmatched: 7. The germline gives CDR1 LGHNA, CDR2 YNFKEQ. The CDR3 protein is CASSQEQAGLDEQYF. CDR3 bases: TGTGCCAGCAGCCAAGAACAAGCGGGGTTGGACGAGCAGTACTTC.

This clone showed up just a few times. The chain combines TRBV6-5 with TRBJ2-5; 8 positions agree with TRBD2. J was trimmed by 3 bases and V by 2 bases; bases with no gene match: 2. This CDR3 spans 14 amino acids. The V gene's germline CDR1 is MNHEY and CDR2 SVGAGI. CDR3 loop: CASSYLGLEETQYF. The CDR3 nucleotides are TGTGCCAGCAGTTACCTGGGACTAGAAGAGACCCAGTACTTC.

The CDR3 DNA reads TGCGCCAGCAGCCAAGGGGGGGGGCCCTCCTACGAGCAGTACTTC. Translated, it gives CASSQGGGPSYEQYF. This chain uses TRBV4-1 with TRBJ2-7; perhaps TRBD2 as D (7 bases). From germline, CDR1 is MGHRA and CDR2 YSYEKL. Trimming pared 1 base from V and 0 bases from J, leaving 10 bases between. The CDR3 length is 15 residues.

The count of this clone is one. The chain couples TRBV7-9 to TRBJ2-3; no reliable D call. The V end lost 5 bases, the J end lost 2 bases, and 20 bases lay between the germline ends. The CDR3 runs 17 residues. Germline CDR1 reads SEHNR; CDR2 reads FQNEAQ (reference sequence). CDR3 nucleotide sequence: TGTGCCAGCAGCCCCTCGCGTCTTATCCTCTCCACAGATACGCAGTATTTT. Encoded protein: CASSPSRLILSTDTQYF.

V gene TRBV2 combines with J gene TRBJ2-5, with TRBD2 identical over 7 bases. The trim removed 11 bases at V and 1 base at J, leaving 7 bases unmatched. Germline CDR1 and CDR2: SNHLY and FYNNEI. The CDR3 extends over 13 amino acids. In DNA form, the CDR3 reads TGTGCCGGCCAGCGGGACTCCCAAGAGACCCAGTACTTC. Encoded protein: CAGQRDSQETQYF.